This T cell receptor (beta chain) was documented in a study of cytomegalovirus exposure and HLA in healthy donors (dated by TCRdb to the late 2010s). Regarding the complete study: According to an earlier analysis of 587 of the donors, about 180 million T cells yielded roughly 110 million unique TCR beta sequences and less than 300 Gb of sequence data. An early release covering roughly 600 HLA-typed donors comprised about 300 gigabases of sequencing data and approximately 80 million unique TCR sequences. Among the roughly 390 genotyped donors, approximately 77% belonged to the genetic ancestry cluster associated with self-reported Caucasian donors. The aim of the study was to test whether cataloging public T cell receptors could identify signatures of past pathogen exposure. Using immunosequencing, the study profiled T cell repertoires from about 650 subjects and related those repertoires to cytomegalovirus serostatus. In addition to the first cohort of around 670 subjects, a separate validation cohort of approximately 130 different subjects was used. The study combined high-throughput TCR immunosequencing, statistical association of individual TCRs with disease status, and machine learning to predict cytomegalovirus infection status. A later analysis re-analyzed previously published TCR beta repertoires from roughly 630 donors and added high-resolution HLA genotyping to study TCR occurrence patterns. The later analysis used no new phenotypic data to find candidate immune exposures, relying instead on TCR beta sequences and their occurrence across donors. An earlier analysis of 450 to 750 of the donors used high-throughput TCR beta sequencing to judge whether each TCR beta V gene segment behaved as functional or pseudogenic. Donor age, sex, ethnicity and CMV serostatus were compiled alongside the repertoire data. A later genetic analysis took genome-wide SNP genotypes for about 55% of the 666 donors and used that subset as a discovery cohort. Every repertoire in the discovery cohort had been generated on one and the same sequencing platform. Class I and class II HLA loci were covered by the typing at four-digit resolution. Typing coverage varied by locus: about 620-640 donors for A, B, C, DRB1 and DQB1; about 520 for DQA1; more than 600 for DPA1; under 490 for DPB1. Several DR-DQ haplotypes were treated as single units for association and clustering because of strong linkage in the cohort. Among almost 400 genotyped donors of the cohort, an average of approximately 240,000 unique TCR beta nucleotide sequences were sequenced per donor, around a sixth of them non-productive.

In total, 500 to 700 healthy bone marrow donors made up the cohort. All cohort members were sampled while nominally healthy, although unrecorded immune exposures were likely present. The donor tested CMV seronegative and was one of the 352 seronegative cohort members. Each donor provided a peripheral blood sample, and peripheral blood mononuclear cells were used for TCR beta sequencing. Genomic DNA extraction from the blood cell samples was performed with the Qiagen DNeasy Blood Extraction Kit. About this clone itself: The specificity of this receptor is unknown. Per-base qualities were not stored, and no clone one base away is much larger.

Library prep was done by the immunoSEQ multiplex PCR assay. A mixture of 60 forward primers for TCR Vbeta segments and 13 reverse primers for TCR Jbeta segments was used in the multiplex PCR. The CDR3 region of rearranged TCR beta genes was amplified from genomic DNA by a multiplex PCR assay. The Illumina HiSeq System was used to sequence the amplified TCR beta libraries as 87-base-pair reads. Per the authors' processing: A later analysis counted about 80 million unique TCR beta chains across the approximately 700 repertoires, and 9.5 million to 11 million of these chains were shared by at least two donors. Raw reads were error-corrected and collapsed into unique sequences by a nearest-neighbor algorithm in which closely related sequences were merged to remove PCR and sequencing errors. To assign V, D and J gene segments, CDR3 sequences were aligned to IMGT reference sequences. For a sequence to be retained, at least a six-nucleotide match to both a V gene segment and a J gene segment was required. Rearrangements were classified as productive when the CDR3 lacked stop codons and remained in frame with V and J, and all other rearrangements were classified as non-productive. Following IMGT convention, CDR3 was defined as the stretch from the second conserved V-encoded cysteine to the conserved J-encoded phenylalanine. The earlier analysis of approximately 590 of the donors excluded any sequence lacking an unambiguous match to a single V gene segment. An earlier analysis of 587 of the donors called V segments functional above 56.7% productive rearrangements and segregating when the between-donor standard deviation exceeded 5%. A statistical classification framework was built to diagnose cytomegalovirus status from the catalog of TCR beta chain sequences. A later analysis assigned V and J genes by comparing TCR nucleotide sequences with IMGT/GENE-DB human TR gene sequences. The TCRdist pipeline was used in a later analysis to assign CDR3 sequences and most-parsimonious VDJ recombination scenarios. In a later analysis, every TCR beta chain was defined by the combination of its CDR3 amino acid sequence and its V-gene family, and reads without a unique V-gene family were dropped. A later analysis removed over 500 highly shared, low-generation-probability nucleotide sequences to deal with suspected cross-contamination and a sequencing artifact. A later analysis calculated a clonal expansion index for each public chain from normalized within-repertoire ranks of inferred template counts. In a later analysis, generation probabilities were computed with a VDJ recombination model fitted to out-of-frame rearrangements, and the resulting probabilities were checked against IGoR. In a later analysis, TCR-TCR, TCR-HLA and TCR-CMV co-occurrence was scored with hypergeometric tests, and a repertoire-size bias correction was applied to TCR pairs. To estimate false discovery rates, a later analysis permuted the HLA or CMV assignments 20 times. In a later analysis, co-occurring TCRs were grouped using DBSCAN, and TCRdist sequence similarity was added for clustering within HLA-allele-positive subsets. For co-occurrence clustering, repertoires with fewer than 30,000 or more than 120,000 public chains were excluded, along with four to six repertoires with anomalous nucleotide sharing. TCRdb carries this immuneACCESS record with in-frame sequences only. Its versions omit some clonotypes, under half of them owing to an unresolved V gene in the studies checked, with the rest unexplained. V and J calls and clone size are as listed in that table; D and trimming were resolved from the DNA. The sample table lists 120,000 or so clones, 75% to 80% of them with a count of one. Around 5.8% of the sample belongs to the ten largest clones.

General findings and caveats noted by the study authors: Across donors, most TCR sequences were observed very rarely, whereas some public TCRs were present in many individuals. In this cohort, only TCR beta chains were sequenced, and detectable features were limited by the absence of alpha or paired-chain data. The 87-base-pair reads could not distinguish some IMGT-functional V segments, including TRBV6-2 and TRBV6-3, so those segments were excluded. The sequencing pipeline was judged likely to have produced a cluster of highly shared sequence variants as a technical artifact. According to a later analysis, most CMV-associated TCR beta chains appeared to be HLA-restricted, and the HLA associations seemed to be driven largely by CMV exposure. When HLA alleles, especially DR and DQ, strongly co-occurred, TCR associations were difficult to assign to individual alleles. Presence/absence analyses assumed roughly uniform sequencing depth across donors, an assumption that may not hold. In an earlier analysis of a few hundred of the donors, most TCR beta V segments were observed in productive rearrangements about 90% or about 30% of the time, broadly matching IMGT annotations. A later genetic analysis associated a missense DCLRE1C variant with V-gene and J-gene trimming of TCR beta chains, and an independent cohort replicated the association. According to the authors, the approach could potentially be generalized to other disease states and immunological phenotypes. Because HLA typing was unavailable for some donors at each locus, only the typed subset was used in association tests. In a later analysis, 15,000 to 20,000 TCR beta sequences were associated with specific HLA alleles at a false discovery rate of 0.05. A later analysis found that TCR association rates varied across HLA loci, with DRB1 alleles showing the most associated TCRs and HLA-C alleles the fewest. According to a later genetic analysis, donors in an Asian-associated ancestry cluster had fewer N-insertions in productive TCRs than the approximately 670-donor mean. In vitro tests confirmed that a few of the cytomegalovirus-associated TCR beta chains recognize cytomegalovirus antigens. Compared with equally common non-associated chains, HLA-associated TCR beta chains in a later analysis were more clonally expanded and had lower generation probabilities. In both the original and validation cohorts, the classifier was reported to diagnose cytomegalovirus status with high specificity and sensitivity. According to a later analysis, parvovirus B19, influenza, CMV and Epstein-Barr virus appeared linked to several top co-occurrence clusters. The study listed 150 to 200 TCR beta chains as associated with cytomegalovirus. CMV serostatus was the only immune exposure information available for the cohort. Because counts were too low, seventeen rarely observed V segments, including chromosome 9 orphons, were excluded from the earlier analysis of 587 of the donors. Correlated functional status among segregating V segments might reflect linkage disequilibrium, but an unknown experimental factor could not be ruled out. A further reported finding was that TCR beta sequences accurately predicted the HLA-A and HLA-B alleles for most subjects in the first cohort.

For this chain, trimming is 7 bases at the V end and 2 bases at the J end, and the number of junction bases without a gene match is 8. The CDR3 runs 17 residues from the cysteine to the phenylalanine. Here the CDR3 DNA is all that survives: 51 bases in frame from base 1. CDR1 SGHNT and CDR2 YYREEE were looked up in the germline V gene (reference sequence). The receptor was derived from a woman between 40 and 55 years old in good health and CMV-seronegative. Sequenced: PBMCs. Recombination connected TRBV5-4 to TRBJ2-2, with 13 bases aligning to TRBD2. The nucleotides read TGTGCCAGCGGACTCGGGACTAGCGGGGTTAACACCGGGGAGCTGTTTTTT. This is translated as CASGLGTSGVNTGELFF. Extended through the reference TRBV5-4 and TRBJ2-2 proteins, this CDR3 yields the full variable domain: ETGVTQSPTHLIKTRGQQVTLRCSSQSGHNTVSWYQQALGQGPQFIFQYYREEENGRGNFPPRFSGLQFPNYSSELNVNALELDDSALYLCASGLGTSGVNTGELFFGEGSRLTVL.